This T cell receptor beta chain was captured by sequencing in a study of blood T cells in healthy people across ages. V lost 7 bases to trimming and J lost 8 bases, with 14 bases between them. This CDR3 contains 12 residues. Germline CDR1 SNHLY, CDR2 FYNNEI. Primed by a sample-barcoded 5' primer and a J-beta primer mix, a second PCR proceeded for about 7 to 12 cycles. Template switching added a 12-random-nucleotide identifier to every cDNA molecule. TCRdb re-called the 5' RACE reads through MiXCR, storing one row per CDR3 protein. The sample yields 1.8 million or so distinct CDR3 sequences, about two fifths seen once. Study observations and caveats: PBMCs went unsorted, and a conclusive naive versus antigen-experienced comparison was therefore prevented.

About this clonotype: Its antigen is unknown.

The study recruited healthy Caucasian donors from Russia who were aged about 6 to 95. The sample taken for sequencing was blood. The sequence was obtained from a human donor in good health. This chain connects TRBV2 to TRBJ1-2; D gene unclear. DNA for the CDR3: TGTGCCAGCACCTCCGGCCCTGGGGGCTACACCTTC. Residues: CASTSGPGGYTF.